Listed here are 31 T cell receptor beta chains from one sample, sequenced in a study of T cell responses to AZD1222 COVID-19 vaccine. Measured with immunoSEQ multiplex PCR; TCRdb has only the in-frame clones, and not every one. The sample includes some 150,000 clones, 70% to 90% seen only once; the top ten take under 3.5%. Sequences were derived from peripheral blood, sampled on day 0 of MenACWY control vaccination. The receptors were gathered from an adult in good health.

This chain connects TRBV6-5 to TRBJ2-7, with TRBD2 matching over 11 bases. The CDR3 has 15 residues. The trim removed 2 bases at V and 3 bases at J, leaving 3 bases unmatched. CDR1 MNHEY and CDR2 SVGAGI come from the germline V gene. CDR3 region: CASSYRLAGNYEQYF. CDR3 in DNA: TGTGCCAGCAGTTACCGACTAGCGGGGAACTACGAGCAGTACTTC.

The chain recombines TRBV2 with TRBJ2-7, with D maybe TRBD1 (6 bases). The CDR3 sequence is 13 residues long. In germline, CDR1 is SNHLY, CDR2 FYNNEI. The V and J ends lost 8 bases and 0 bases respectively, with 11 bases between them. CDR3: CASRGGSSYEQYF. The DNA for the CDR3 is TGTGCCAGCCGAGGGGGTAGCTCCTACGAGCAGTACTTC.

The V gene is TRBV6-2 or TRBV6-3, the J gene TRBJ2-3; D is possibly TRBD1 (5 bases). The germline gives CDR1 MNHEY, CDR2 SVGEGT. The CDR3 loop spans 15 amino acids. V lost 5 bases to trimming and J lost 5 bases, with 17 bases between them. The CDR3: CASSGQGLVEDTQYF. The CDR3 DNA sequence: TGTGCCAGCAGTGGGCAGGGCCTAGTTGAAGATACGCAGTATTTT.

This rearrangement joins TRBV13 to TRBJ2-7; 12 nucleotides match TRBD1. Germline CDR1 reads PRHDT; CDR2 reads FYEKMQ (reference sequence). The CDR3 is made up of 22 amino acids. V gave up 1 base and J gave up 5 bases; unmatched junction bases: 24. CDR3 coding DNA: TGTGCCAGCAGCTTAGTCGTATTGGGACAGGGGGCGCCGGAGCGGGAAAGGAACGAGCAGTACTTC. Its translation is CASSLVVLGQGAPERERNEQYF. Full variable domain (rest looked up from reference TRBV13 and TRBJ2-7): AAGVIQSPRHLIKEKRETATLKCYPIPRHDTVYWYQQGPGQDPQFLISFYEKMQSDKGSIPDRFSAQQFSDYHSELNMSSLELGDSALYFCASSLVVLGQGAPERERNEQYFGPGTRLTVT.

The V gene is TRBV7-2, the J gene TRBJ1-2; TRBD1 agrees at 9 bases. V trimming: 2 bases; J trimming: 7 bases; junction bases outside the gene matches: 11. This CDR3 region has 16 residues. The germline V gene has CDR1 SGHTA and CDR2 FQGNSA. CDR3 loop: CASSLRAVQGAGGYTF. Written as DNA, the CDR3 is TGTGCCAGCAGCTTACGTGCGGTACAGGGGGCAGGTGGCTACACCTTC.

The chain has TRBV19 and TRBJ2-5; a possible D gene is TRBD1 (5 bases). This CDR3 has 14 amino acids. Germline-derived CDR1 and CDR2 are LNHDA and SQIVND (reference sequence). Trimming stripped 5 bases from V and 0 bases from J, with 10 bases between. The CDR3 DNA reads as TGTGCCAGTAGTGTATTCAGGGACCAAGAGACCCAGTACTTC. This codes for CASSVFRDQETQYF. Based on the CDR3 plus reference TRBV19 and TRBJ2-5, the full variable domain is DGGITQSPKYLFRKEGQNVTLSCEQNLNHDAMYWYRQDPGQGLRLIYYSQIVNDFQKGDIAEGYSVSREKKESFPLTVTSAQKNPTAFYLCASSVFRDQETQYFGPGTRLLVL.

The rearrangement uses TRBV7-2 and TRBJ1-6; D possibly corresponds to TRBD1 (5 bases). This CDR3 contains 15 residues. Trimming stripped 5 bases from V and 9 bases from J, with 17 bases between. Germline V gene data show CDR1 as SGHTA and CDR2 as FQGNSA. CDR3 sequence reads: CASSVDPGKISPLHF. DNA for the CDR3: TGTGCCAGCAGCGTAGACCCAGGGAAAATTTCACCCCTCCACTTT.

This chain joins TRBV6-2 or TRBV6-3 and TRBJ2-1; 16 nucleotides match TRBD2. The length of the CDR3 is 15 residues. The V segment lost 5 bases and the J segment 10 bases; nucleotides outside the gene matches: 5. CDR1 is MNHEY, CDR2 SVGEGT, per germline. DNA of the CDR3: TGTGCCAGCAGTCAGGGACTAGCGGGAGGGACAGAGCAGTTCTTC. It is translated as CASSQGLAGGTEQFF.

The chain uses TRBV9 and TRBJ2-1, with no clear D. Germline CDR1 SGDLS, CDR2 YYNGEE. This CDR3 has 15 residues. The V and J ends lost 0 bases and 1 base respectively, with 8 bases between them. CDR3 sequence: CASSVESDSYNEQFF. For the CDR3, the DNA is TGTGCCAGCAGCGTAGAAAGCGATTCCTACAATGAGCAGTTCTTC.

DNA of the CDR3: TGTGCCTGGAGGAAGTACTCGGGACAGTGGAATTCACCCCTCCACTTT. It specifies CAWRKYSGQWNSPLHF. The chain has TRBV30 and TRBJ1-6, with 7 nucleotides matching TRBD1. Trimming at V came to 3 bases and at J to 7 bases, leaving 12 bases not matched to a gene. Germline V CDR1 and CDR2: GTSNPN, SVGIG (reference sequence). The CDR3 spans 16 residues.

The rearrangement uses TRBV18 and TRBJ2-1; 11 nucleotides line up with TRBD1. V lost 6 bases to trimming and J lost 8 bases; unmatched junction nucleotides: 9. Germline V CDR1 and CDR2: KGHSH, LQKENI. The CDR3 length is 15 residues. In DNA form, the CDR3 reads TGTGCCAGCTCGCCGGGACAGGGGGGTGCCGATGAGCAGTTCTTC. It specifies CASSPGQGGADEQFF.

The J gene is TRBJ1-2, the V gene TRBV7-2, with unresolved D. The germline gives CDR1 SGHTA, CDR2 FQGNSA. V dropped 0 bases and J dropped 6 bases, with 17 bases sitting between them. The CDR3 is 16 residues long. The CDR3 nucleotides are TGTGCCAGCAGCTTAGCGTTATTGAGCGGCTTAAATGGCTACACCTTC. Its translation: CASSLALLSGLNGYTF.

V gene TRBV9 combines with J gene TRBJ1-1; D ambiguous. The CDR3 consists of 16 residues. CDR1 is SGDLS and CDR2 is YYNGEE in the germline V gene. Trimming cost V 4 bases and J 4 bases, with 20 bases left between them. CDR3: CASSPPPRRIGTEAFF. The CDR3 nucleotides are TGTGCCAGCAGCCCACCCCCTCGGAGGATAGGCACTGAAGCTTTCTTT.

This sequence joins TRBV6-5 and TRBJ1-5; D gene uncertain. The CDR3 runs 12 residues. V lost 2 bases and J lost 3, with 2 bases in between. The germline gives CDR1 MNHEY, CDR2 SVGAGI. The CDR3 loop is CASSYLNQPQHF. The CDR3 bases are TGTGCCAGCAGTTACCTCAATCAGCCCCAGCATTTT.

The J gene is TRBJ2-3, the V gene TRBV21-1; no DNA check was done on the table's D call, TRBD2. TRBV21-1 is termed a pseudogene. CDR3 size: 16 residues. The CDR3, as DNA: TGTGCCAGCAGCAAATCCGGGACTAGTCGAATGGATACGCAGTATTTT. Protein sequence: CASSKSGTSRMDTQYF.

Only one count was recorded for this clone. The rearrangement links TRBV9 to TRBJ1-4; a weak D match, TRBD1 (5 bases). Germline CDR1 reads SGDLS; CDR2 reads YYNGEE. The CDR3 is made up of 16 amino acids. V was cut by 0 bases and J by 0 bases, with 9 bases left in between. CDR3 amino acids: CASSVGSTATNEKLFF. The CDR3 region has the DNA TGTGCCAGCAGCGTAGGGTCGACAGCAACTAATGAAAAACTGTTTTTT.

The chain recombines TRBV19 with TRBJ1-1; the match to TRBD1 covers 9 bases. Germline V CDR1 and CDR2: LNHDA, SQIVND (reference sequence). J was trimmed by 0 bases and V by 6 bases; bases with no gene match: 14. The CDR3 sequence is 18 residues long. CDR3 protein: CASRGQGIKGVVNTEAFF. The DNA of the CDR3 is TGTGCCAGTAGGGGACAGGGCATCAAGGGAGTGGTGAACACTGAAGCTTTCTTT.

The chain has TRBV11-2 and TRBJ1-1; 7 bases match TRBD1. Germline CDR1 SGHAT, CDR2 FQNNGV. V lost 5 bases, J lost 4 bases, and 4 bases stayed unmatched. This CDR3 has 13 amino acids. CDR3 in amino acids: CASSPSGGTEAFF. The CDR3 bases are TGTGCCAGCAGCCCATCAGGGGGCACTGAAGCTTTCTTT.

V and J are TRBV12-3 or TRBV12-4 and TRBJ1-1; 8 bases match TRBD1. V gave up 3 bases and J gave up 8 bases; unmatched junction bases: 5. The CDR3 covers 13 residues. CDR3 protein: CASSFLPGGEAFF. The CDR3 nucleotides read TGTGCCAGCAGTTTCTTGCCAGGGGGCGAAGCTTTCTTT.

V and J are TRBV28 and TRBJ1-1; D remains unclear. Trimming removed 2 bases from V and 0 bases from J, with 1 base in between. From germline, CDR1 is MDHEN and CDR2 SYDVKM. The CDR3 sequence is 12 residues long. The CDR3 nucleotides read TGTGCCAGCAGTTTAATGAACACTGAAGCTTTCTTT. It translates to CASSLMNTEAFF.

The V call is TRBV15, the J call TRBJ2-6; D uncertain. The CDR3 extends over 14 amino acids. Germline CDR1 LNHNV, CDR2 YYDKDF (reference sequence). Trimming stripped 5 bases from V and 4 bases from J, with 9 bases between. CDR3: CATSPLSGANVLTF. CDR3 sequence (DNA): TGTGCCACCAGCCCGTTATCGGGGGCCAACGTCCTGACTTTC. Based on the CDR3 plus reference TRBV15 and TRBJ2-6, the full variable domain is DAMVIQNPRYQVTQFGKPVTLSCSQTLNHNVMYWYQQKSSQAPKLLFHYYDKDFNNEADTPDNFQSRRPNTSFCFLDIRSPGLGDTAMYLCATSPLSGANVLTFGAGSRLTVL.

The V and J genes are TRBV4-3 and TRBJ2-2; 8 positions agree with TRBD1. Germline trimming cut 4 bases from V and 6 bases from J; bases unmatched to any gene: 13. The V gene's germline CDR1 is LGHNA and CDR2 YSLEER. There are 17 residues in the CDR3. The CDR3 coding sequence is TGCGCCAGCAGCCCCCTTTTCGACAGGGGCTACGCCGGGGAGCTGTTTTTT. Amino acids: CASSPLFDRGYAGELFF.

V is TRBV6-1 and J is TRBJ2-5; D is unresolved. Trimming shortened V by 3 bases and J by 2 bases, and 13 bases separated the two germline ends. CDR1 is MNHNS, CDR2 SASEGT, per germline. The CDR3 spans 15 residues. CDR3 in DNA: TGTGCCAGCAGTGAGGGGTCGTGGATACAAGAGACCCAGTACTTC. Amino acid sequence: CASSEGSWIQETQYF.

The genes are TRBV7-2 and TRBJ2-7; 13 nucleotides match TRBD2. The CDR3 extends over 16 amino acids. Trimming cost V 4 bases and J 7 bases; bases outside gene matches: 10. The V gene's germline CDR1 is SGHTA and CDR2 FQGNSA. CDR3 sequence reads: CASSSPTSGGLGEQYF. CDR3 coding DNA: TGTGCCAGCAGCTCCCCGACTAGCGGGGGGTTGGGGGAGCAGTACTTC.

The J gene is TRBJ1-5, the V gene TRBV10-3; D not certain. V dropped 5 bases and J dropped 1 base, with 6 bases sitting between them. The CDR3 length is 13 residues. Germline CDR1 reads ENHRY; CDR2 reads SYGVKD. CDR3 in amino acids: CAISQESNQPQHF. The CDR3 region has the DNA TGTGCCATCAGTCAAGAAAGCAATCAGCCCCAGCATTTT.

This chain connects TRBV6-5 to TRBJ1-4; the D gene is possibly TRBD1 (6 bases). Trimming removed 5 bases at V and 8 bases at J, with 12 bases between. The CDR3 runs to 13 residues. CDR1 is MNHEY, CDR2 SVGAGI, per germline. The CDR3 DNA reads as TGTGCCAGCAGTACAGGGATAACCGAAAAACTGTTTTTT. It is translated as CASSTGITEKLFF.

The CDR3 reads CASRGRGQWEKLFF. DNA of the CDR3: TGTGCCAGTCGAGGCCGGGGGCAGTGGGAAAAACTGTTTTTT. The chain links TRBV19 to TRBJ1-4; a weak D match, TRBD1 (6 bases). Germline loops: CDR1 LNHDA, CDR2 SQIVND (reference sequence). Trimming stripped 8 bases from V and 8 bases from J, with 18 bases between. The CDR3 is 14 amino acids.

J is TRBJ2-7 and V is TRBV28, with D perhaps being TRBD1 or TRBD2 (5 bases each). CDR1 MDHEN and CDR2 SYDVKM come from the germline V gene. This CDR3 region has 16 residues. V shed 4 bases and J shed 0 bases, with 16 bases lying between them. The DNA for the CDR3 is TGTGCCAGCAGTTCGAGTGAGGGCGACAGCTCCTACGAGCAGTACTTC. This sequence encodes CASSSSEGDSSYEQYF.

V is TRBV11-2 and J is TRBJ2-1; 9 nucleotides align to TRBD1. V dropped 4 bases and J dropped 3; count of bases not matched to a gene: 4. Germline V gene sequence: CDR1 SGHAT, CDR2 FQNNGV. The CDR3 spans 15 residues. CDR3 amino acids: CASSSDRGIYNEQFF. The CDR3 region has the DNA TGTGCCAGCAGCTCTGACAGGGGGATCTACAATGAGCAGTTCTTC.

The chain is built from TRBV28 and TRBJ1-4; tentatively, D is TRBD1 (6 bases). V lost 8 bases and J 6 bases, leaving 10 bases between the germline ends. CDR3 length: 12 residues. Looked up from germline, CDR1 is MDHEN and CDR2 is SYDVKM. The CDR3 loop reads CASGQRDEKLFF. Here the CDR3 DNA reads TGTGCCAGCGGACAGCGTGATGAAAAACTGTTTTTT.

V usage is TRBV27 and J usage is TRBJ1-6; D ambiguous. The CDR3 totals 16 residues. Germline V gene data show CDR1 as MNHEY and CDR2 as SMNVEV (reference sequence). Trimming left V 6 bases short and J 9 bases short, with 21 bases between. The CDR3: CASRRRDREARSPLHF. In DNA form, the CDR3 reads TGTGCCAGCAGGCGACGGGATCGGGAAGCCCGTTCACCCCTCCACTTT.